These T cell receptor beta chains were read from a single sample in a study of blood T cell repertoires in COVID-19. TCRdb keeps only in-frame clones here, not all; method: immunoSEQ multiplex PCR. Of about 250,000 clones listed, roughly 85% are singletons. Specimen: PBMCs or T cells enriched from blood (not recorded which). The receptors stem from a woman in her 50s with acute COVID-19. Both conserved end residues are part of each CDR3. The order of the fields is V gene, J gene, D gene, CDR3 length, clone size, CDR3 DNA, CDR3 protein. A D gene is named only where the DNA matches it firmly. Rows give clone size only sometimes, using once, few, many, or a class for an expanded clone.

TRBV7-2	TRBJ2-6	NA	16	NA	TGTGCCAGCAGCTTCCTAATCAACTCTGGGGCCAACGTCCTGACTTTC	CASSFLINSGANVLTF
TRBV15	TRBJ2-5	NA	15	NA	TGTGCCACCAGCAGAGCGCTCGGAGGTGGAGAGACCCAGTACTTC	CATSRALGGGETQYF
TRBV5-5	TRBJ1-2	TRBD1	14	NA	TGTGCCAGCAGCATCGGGACAGCTAACTATGGCTACACCTTC	CASSIGTANYGYTF
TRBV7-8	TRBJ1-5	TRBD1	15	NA	TGTGCCAGCAGCTTCCGGACAGGGAGTGGTCAGCCCCAGCATTTT	CASSFRTGSGQPQHF
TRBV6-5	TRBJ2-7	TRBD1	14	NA	TGTGCCAGCAGCTCAGGGGGACGCCCGTACGAGCAGTACTTC	CASSSGGRPYEQYF
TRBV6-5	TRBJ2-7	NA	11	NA	TGTGCCAGCAGTCGTCCCTACGAGCAGTACTTC	CASSRPYEQYF
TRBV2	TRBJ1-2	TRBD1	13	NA	TGTGCCAGCAGTGTCGGGACAGACTATGGCTACACCTTC	CASSVGTDYGYTF
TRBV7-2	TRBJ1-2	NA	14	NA	TGTGCCAGCAGCCAAACCTCAGGGCCCCAGGGCTACACCTTC	CASSQTSGPQGYTF
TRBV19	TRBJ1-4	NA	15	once	TGTGCCAGTAGTAAACTTGGGGGACTTGGAGAAAAACTGTTTTTT	CASSKLGGLGEKLFF
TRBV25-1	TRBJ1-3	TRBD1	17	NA	TGTGCCAGCAGTGAAAGGGACAGGCGATTCTCTGGAAACACCATATATTTT	CASSERDRRFSGNTIYF
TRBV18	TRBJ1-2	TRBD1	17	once	TGTGCCAGCTCACTGTCGCAGGGGGCGAAGGGAAACTATGGCTACACCTTC	CASSLSQGAKGNYGYTF
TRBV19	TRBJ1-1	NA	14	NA	TGTGCCAGTAGTACCGAACAGGTAAACACTGAAGCTTTCTTT	CASSTEQVNTEAFF
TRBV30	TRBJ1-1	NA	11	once	TGTGCCGCTGACAAGAACACTGAAGCTTTCTTT	CAADKNTEAFF
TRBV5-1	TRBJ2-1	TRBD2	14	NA	TGCGCCAGCAGCCTAGCGGGGGGGCCATCTGAGCAGTTCTTC	CASSLAGGPSEQFF
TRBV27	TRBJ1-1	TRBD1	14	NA	TGTGCCAGCAGTTTAGACAGGGTTAACACTGAAGCTTTCTTT	CASSLDRVNTEAFF
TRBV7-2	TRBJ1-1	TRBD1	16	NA	TGTGCCAGCAGTTATACTATACGGGACAGGGGGACTGAAGCTTTCTTT	CASSYTIRDRGTEAFF
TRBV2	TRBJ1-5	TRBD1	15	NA	TGTGCCAGCAGGCCGGGACAGGCGATCAATCAGCCCCAGCATTTT	CASRPGQAINQPQHF
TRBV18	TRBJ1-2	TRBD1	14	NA	TGTGCCAGCTCACCAACAGGGGGCGAGAATGGCTACACCTTC	CASSPTGGENGYTF
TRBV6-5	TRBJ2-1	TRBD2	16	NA	TGTGCCAGCAGTTACTCCGCTAGCGGGGGGGAGGGTGAGCAGTTCTTC	CASSYSASGGEGEQFF
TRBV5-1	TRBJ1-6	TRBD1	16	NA	TGCGCCAGCAGCAAGGATGGGGACAGGGGAATTTCACCCCTCCACTTT	CASSKDGDRGISPLHF
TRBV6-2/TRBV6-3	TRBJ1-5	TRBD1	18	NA	TGTGCCAGCAGTCGCAGGACAGGGGGAGGAATAGGCAATCAGCCCCAGCATTTT	CASSRRTGGGIGNQPQHF
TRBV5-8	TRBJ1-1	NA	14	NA	TGTGCCAGCAGCTTGATCAGGGGGAACACTGAAGCTTTCTTT	CASSLIRGNTEAFF
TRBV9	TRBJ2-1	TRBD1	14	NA	TGTGCCAGCAGCGTAGGGGACAGCCTAGGTGAGCAGTTCTTC	CASSVGDSLGEQFF
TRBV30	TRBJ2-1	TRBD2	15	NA	TGTGCCTGGCAGGAGGGGGGGACTAGTTACAATGAGCAGTTCTTC	CAWQEGGTSYNEQFF
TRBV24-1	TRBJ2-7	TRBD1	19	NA	TGTGCCACCAGTGATTTAGGCCATAGGACAGGGGGCGCGAACTACGAGCAGTACTTC	CATSDLGHRTGGANYEQYF
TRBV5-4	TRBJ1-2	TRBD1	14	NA	TGTGCCAGCAGCCCAGGACAGGGGCGCTATGGCTACACCTTC	CASSPGQGRYGYTF
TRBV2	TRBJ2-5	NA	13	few	TGTGCCAGCAGTGAGACGGAGAAAGGGACCCAGTACTTC	CASSETEKGTQYF
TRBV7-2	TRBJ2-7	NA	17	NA	TGTGCCAGCAGCTTAGCCTGGGAGACAGGCCCCGTCTACGAGCAGTACTTC	CASSLAWETGPVYEQYF
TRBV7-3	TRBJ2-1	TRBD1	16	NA	TGTGCCAGCAGCCCTACCCGGACAGGACTTCACAATGAGCAGTTCTTC	CASSPTRTGLHNEQFF
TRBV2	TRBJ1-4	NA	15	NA	TGTGCCAGCAGTGAAGCTTTGGGGCTGGGTGAAAAACTGTTTTTT	CASSEALGLGEKLFF
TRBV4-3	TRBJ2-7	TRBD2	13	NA	TGCGCCAGCAGCCAAGGGGGGGGATACGAGCAGTACTTC	CASSQGGGYEQYF